This entry lists 29 T cell receptor beta chains sequenced from one sample in a study of T cells in Graves' hyperthyroidism and ophthalmopathy. TCR beta CDR3 regions were amplified from RNA transcripts. The TCR CDR3 was amplified in a first-round RT-PCR using the HTBI primer set. TCRdb ran MiXCR on the multiplex PCR reads and lists one entry per CDR3 protein. The repertoire holds 390,000 or so distinct CDR3 sequences, around 15% seen once, with around 13% in the top ten. Specimen: blood. The receptors were gathered from a young man with Graves' ophthalmopathy.

Turning to this clonotype: A much larger clonotype is one base distant, so this may be a read error. This chain uses TRBV12-3 or TRBV12-4 with TRBJ1-5; TRBD1 agrees at 7 bases. This CDR3 has 14 amino acids. The CDR3 nucleotides read TGTGCCAGCACTCGGGACAGCTACAATCAGGCCCAGCATTTT. The encoded protein is CASTRDSYNQAQHF.

Ten or more counts support this clonotype. The CDR3 sequence is CSASILAASTDTQYF. CDR3 in DNA: TGCAGTGCTAGTATCCTAGCGGCCAGCACAGATACGCAGTATTTT. The genes are TRBV20-1 and TRBJ2-3; 7 nucleotides align to TRBD2. V dropped 3 bases and J dropped 0; count of bases not matched to a gene: 6. Germline V lookup: CDR1 DFQATT, CDR2 SNEGSKA (reference sequence). The CDR3 sequence is 15 residues long.

This clonotype showed up just a few times. The gene calls are TRBV5-4 and TRBJ2-7; tentative D call: TRBD1 (6 bases). The CDR3 spans 13 residues. The germline CDR1 and CDR2 sequences are SGHNT and YYREEE (reference sequence). V lost 4 bases and J lost 5, with 13 bases in between. The CDR3 bases are TGTGCCAGCAGCCCACAGGGAAGGAACGAGCAGTACTTC. Translation gives CASSPQGRNEQYF.

This clonotype was seen repeatedly, ten times or more. V usage is TRBV11-1 and J usage is TRBJ2-2; 9 bases align to TRBD1. CDR1 is SGHAT, CDR2 FQDESV, per germline (reference sequence). V dropped 1 base and J dropped 5; count of bases not matched to a gene: 2. The CDR3 extends over 15 amino acids. The CDR3 nucleotides read TGTGCCAGCAGCTTAGAGACAGGGGGAACCGGGGAGCTGTTTTTT. This codes for CASSLETGGTGELFF. Combining the CDR3 with reference TRBV11-1 and TRBJ2-2 gives the whole variable domain EAEVAQSPRYKITEKSQAVAFWCDPISGHATLYWYRQILGQGPELLVQFQDESVVDDSQLPKDRFSAERLKGVDSTLKIQPAELGDSAMYLCASSLETGGTGELFFGEGSRLTVL.

Many counts were recorded for this clonotype. This sequence joins TRBV3-1 and TRBJ1-1; D is unclear. V lost 4 bases and J lost 1, with 10 bases in between. CDR3 length: 14 residues. Germline V CDR1 and CDR2: LGHDT, YNNKEL (reference sequence). CDR3 in DNA: TGTGCCAGCAGCCCAACCATTGGGAACACTGAAGCTTTCTTT. Translating it yields CASSPTIGNTEAFF.

This clonotype has a count of ten or more. The chain employs TRBV3-1 and TRBJ2-7; the D gene could be TRBD1 or TRBD2 (6 bases each). Deletions cut 4 bases from V and 3 bases from J, with 16 bases between. This CDR3 has 15 residues. Germline-derived CDR1 and CDR2 are LGHDT and YNNKEL (reference sequence). Written as DNA, the CDR3 is TGTGCCAGCAGCCTTTGGGGGGCCCCCCTCTACGAGCAGTACTTC. It codes for CASSLWGAPLYEQYF.

The table lists this clonotype with many counts. V usage is TRBV20-1 and J usage is TRBJ2-3; D is ambiguous. This CDR3 spans 13 amino acids. V lost 1 base and J lost 2, with 7 bases in between. From germline, CDR1 is DFQATT and CDR2 SNEGSKA (reference sequence). The CDR3 DNA reads as TGCAGTGCTAGAGTGGGTCTCACAGATACGCAGTATTTT. It is translated as CSARVGLTDTQYF.

This clonotype was seen a handful of times. The chain is built from TRBV11-2 and TRBJ1-6; possibly TRBD1 for D (5 bases). Germline CDR1 and CDR2: SGHAT and FQNNGV. The germline V and J ends were trimmed by 3 bases and 5 bases, with 11 bases remaining between them. The length of the CDR3 is 15 residues. The CDR3 DNA reads TGTGCCAGCAGCTTTGGAGCAGGGAATAATTCACCCCTCCACTTT. Residues: CASSFGAGNNSPLHF.

This rearrangement joins TRBV6-1 to TRBJ2-2; D is tentatively TRBD1 or TRBD2 (5 bases each). Germline CDR1 is MNHNS and CDR2 is SASEGT. CDR3 length: 15 residues. V lost 6 bases and J 1 base, leaving 12 bases between the germline ends. Here the CDR3 reads CASRRDGLNTGELFF. CDR3 in DNA: TGTGCCAGCAGAAGGGACGGCTTGAACACCGGGGAGCTGTTTTTT.

Comment on this clonotype: A single base separates this from a much larger clone, so it may be a read error. This chain links TRBV20-1 with TRBJ2-5; 9 bases fit TRBD2. This CDR3 spans 13 amino acids. Germline V CDR1 and CDR2: DFQATT, SNEGSKA (reference sequence). CDR3 amino acids: CGASVGLAETQYF. Written as DNA, the CDR3 is TGCGGTGCTAGTGTAGGACTAGCGGAGACCCAGTACTTC.

This clonotype was counted only a few times. V usage is TRBV9 and J usage is TRBJ1-6; maybe TRBD1 (5 bases). The CDR3 runs 15 residues. Germline loops: CDR1 SGDLS, CDR2 YYNGEE. Trimming shortened V by 0 bases and J by 5 bases, and 9 bases separated the two germline ends. CDR3 sequence (DNA): TGTGCCAGCAGCGTAGAAGAGGGGAATAATTCACCCCTCCACTTT. Translating it yields CASSVEEGNNSPLHF.

This clonotype was observed at least ten times. The V and J genes are TRBV20-1 and TRBJ2-7; D gene unclear. CDR1 DFQATT and CDR2 SNEGSKA come from the germline V gene (reference sequence). The CDR3 extends over 15 amino acids. The V gene lost 0 bases and the J gene lost 3 bases, with 15 bases spanning the gap. As DNA, the CDR3 is TGCAGTGCTAGAGATCTCCGCCACCTCCGCTACGAGCAGTACTTC. It yields the protein CSARDLRHLRYEQYF.

This clonotype was seen a few times. The chain combines TRBV6-1 with TRBJ2-1, with D unclear. This CDR3 spans 15 amino acids. The germline gives CDR1 MNHNS, CDR2 SASEGT. Deletions cut 4 bases from V and 0 bases from J, with 10 bases between. The CDR3 coding sequence is TGTGCCAGCAGTGTGACTGGATTCTCCTACAATGAGCAGTTCTTC. Amino acid sequence: CASSVTGFSYNEQFF.

This clonotype was seen ten or more times. V is TRBV20-1 and J is TRBJ2-5; 9 bases fit TRBD1. Trimming removed 1 base from V and 3 bases from J; junction bases left unmatched: 3. This CDR3 comprises 14 residues. CDR1 is DFQATT and CDR2 is SNEGSKA in the germline V gene (reference sequence). CDR3 residues: CSARADRGEETQYF. CDR3 nucleotide sequence: TGCAGTGCTAGAGCCGACAGGGGGGAAGAGACCCAGTACTTC.

This clonotype was counted ten times or more. The gene calls are TRBV30 and TRBJ2-5; 10 bases align to TRBD2. V lost 0 bases, J lost 2 bases, and 3 bases stayed unmatched. The CDR3 is 15 residues long. CDR1 is GTSNPN, CDR2 SVGIG, per germline (reference sequence). Written as DNA, the CDR3 is TGTGCCTGGAGTGTACTAGCGGGGAGACAAGAGACCCAGTACTTC. This sequence encodes CAWSVLAGRQETQYF.

The rearrangement joins TRBV7-8 to TRBJ2-7; 10 nucleotides agree with TRBD1. V shed 5 bases and J 5 bases; nucleotides not matched to a gene: 9. In germline, CDR1 is SGHVS, CDR2 FQNEAQ. There are 15 residues in the CDR3. The CDR3 DNA reads TGTGCCAGCAGCATCGGACAGGGGGAGAGGAACGAGCAGTACTTC. Translated, it gives CASSIGQGERNEQYF.

This clonotype was seen repeatedly, ten times or more. The V call is TRBV5-5, the J call TRBJ1-1; 8 bases match TRBD1. Trimming cost V 3 bases and J 1 base; bases outside gene matches: 2. This CDR3 is built from 14 residues. The V gene's germline CDR1 is SGHKS and CDR2 YYEKEE (reference sequence). In DNA, the CDR3 is TGTGCCAGCAGCTGGGACAGGAGGAACACTGAAGCTTTCTTT. Amino acid sequence: CASSWDRRNTEAFF.

This clonotype was counted ten times or more. This sequence joins TRBV2 and TRBJ2-5; tentatively, D is TRBD2 (5 bases). The CDR3 is 15 amino acids. Trimming took off 5 bases at V and 5 bases at J, with 18 bases between the two ends. Looked up from germline, CDR1 is SNHLY and CDR2 is FYNNEI. The CDR3 DNA sequence: TGTGCCAGCAGTCCGATTACTAGTGGAAGGGAGACCCAGTACTTC. It encodes CASSPITSGRETQYF.

This clonotype was observed many times. This sequence joins TRBV7-2 and TRBJ2-5; maybe TRBD1 (6 bases). The V gene lost 0 bases and the J gene lost 5 bases, with 13 bases spanning the gap. The CDR3 is made up of 15 amino acids. Germline V gene sequence: CDR1 SGHTA, CDR2 FQGNSA. CDR3 nucleotides: TGTGCCAGCAGCTTAGCCTACAGGGCCGGGGAGACCCAGTACTTC. Translating it yields CASSLAYRAGETQYF.

The sample holds many counts of this clonotype. The rearrangement links TRBV30 to TRBJ1-5, with a possible D match to TRBD1 (6 bases). CDR3 length: 13 amino acids. The germline V gene has CDR1 GTSNPN and CDR2 SVGIG (reference sequence). V gave up 0 bases and J gave up 9 bases, with 12 bases separating them. The CDR3 DNA reads TGTGCCTGGAGTGTACAGGGTAGTCCGCCCCAGCATTTT. This codes for CAWSVQGSPPQHF.

This clonotype appeared a few times. This chain uses TRBV11-2 with TRBJ1-6, with D possibly TRBD1 on 5 matching bases. CDR3 length: 16 amino acids. V was clipped by 1 base and J by 8 bases, with 15 bases between them. CDR1 and CDR2 from the germline V gene are SGHAT and FQNNGV. In DNA, the CDR3 is TGTGCCAGCAGCTTAGCCCCGACAGTGGGGGATTCACCCCTCCACTTT. The encoded protein is CASSLAPTVGDSPLHF.

This clonotype has just a few counts. This rearrangement joins TRBV27 to TRBJ2-7; TRBD1 might be the D (6 bases). The germline V gene encodes CDR1 MNHEY and CDR2 SMNVEV (reference sequence). Trimming pared 6 bases from V and 1 base from J, leaving 19 bases between. The CDR3 consists of 16 residues. The CDR3: CASSSPTFRGSYEQYF. Written as DNA, the CDR3 is TGTGCCAGCAGCAGCCCAACTTTTAGGGGGTCCTACGAGCAGTACTTC.

This clonotype occurred a few times. V and J are TRBV5-1 and TRBJ2-7, with TRBD2 matching over 9 bases. Germline V gene sequence: CDR1 SGHRS, CDR2 YFSETQ. The ends lost 2 bases at V and 2 bases at J; junction bases unmatched: 14. The length of the CDR3 is 18 residues. Here the CDR3 DNA reads TGCGCCAGCAGCTTCTACCATTTGACTAGCGGAGCACCCTACGAGCAGTACTTC. Its translation is CASSFYHLTSGAPYEQYF.

The rearrangement uses TRBV7-3 and TRBJ2-7; maybe TRBD2 (5 bases). Germline V gives CDR1 SGHTA, CDR2 FQGTGA. CDR3 length: 15 amino acids. Trimming removed 2 bases from V and 3 bases from J, with 14 bases in between. The CDR3 is CASSLGPSPSYEQYF. The DNA for the CDR3 is TGTGCCAGCAGCTTAGGCCCTAGCCCTAGCTACGAGCAGTACTTC. The full variable domain, its missing parts supplied by reference TRBV7-3 and TRBJ2-7, is GAGVSQTPSNKVTEKGKYVELRCDPISGHTALYWYRQSLGQGPEFLIYFQGTGAADDSGLPNDRFFAVRPEGSVSTLKIQRTERGDSAVYLCASSLGPSPSYEQYFGPGTRLTVT.

This clonotype was observed at least ten times. In DNA form, the CDR3 reads TGTGCCAGCAGGCTGAGGCCCACTAGCACAGATACGCAGTATTTT. Translating gives CASRLRPTSTDTQYF. The chain carries TRBV7-8 and TRBJ2-3, with D hard to call. Trimming removed 6 bases from V and 0 bases from J, with 13 bases in between. Germline loops: CDR1 SGHVS, CDR2 FQNEAQ. CDR3 size: 15 residues.

This clonotype has just one count. This chain joins TRBV6-1 and TRBJ2-7, with TRBD1 identical over 9 bases. V shed 6 bases, J shed 6 bases, and the junction held 6 bases outside the gene matches. Per germline, CDR1 MNHNS and CDR2 SASEGT. The CDR3 has 13 residues. The CDR3 sequence: CASSTGQGGEQYF. As DNA, the CDR3 is TGTGCCAGCAGCACGGGACAGGGAGGCGAGCAGTACTTC.

In this sample, this clonotype turned up a few times. Here the CDR3 reads CASSLLGREQFF. CDR3 coding DNA: TGTGCCAGCAGTTTATTAGGACGGGAGCAGTTCTTC. The chain couples TRBV12-3 or TRBV12-4 to TRBJ2-1; unclear D gene. This CDR3 is built from 12 residues. V was shortened by 2 bases and J by 10 bases, with 9 bases between the two germline ends.

The chain links TRBV6-1 to TRBJ2-2; D not resolved. Germline CDR1 reads MNHNS; CDR2 reads SASEGT. The CDR3 totals 12 residues. Trimming took off 7 bases at V and 1 base at J, with 4 bases between the two ends. This chain's CDR3 is CASKRNTGELFF. The CDR3 nucleotides read TGTGCCAGCAAACGGAACACCGGGGAGCTGTTTTTT.

This clonotype was picked up many times. The chain links TRBV15 to TRBJ2-1, with a tentative D call TRBD2 (6 bases). V lost 5 bases to trimming and J lost 4 bases, with 18 bases between them. CDR3 length: 16 amino acids. Germline CDR1 and CDR2: LNHNV and YYDKDF (reference sequence). CDR3 in DNA: TGTGCCACCAGCCCGACTAGAATAAGCGGTTACAATGAGCAGTTCTTC. Protein product: CATSPTRISGYNEQFF.